This TCR beta chain was obtained from a study of blood T cell repertoires in COVID-19. Across the whole study: Collection of acute and convalescent COVID-19 samples took place in the United States, Italy and Spain. The cDNA or gDNA used as material had been derived from T cells, B-cell-depleted T cells, or PBMCs.

This CDR3 spans 13 amino acids. Per germline, CDR1 SGHTA and CDR2 FQGTGA. Trimming pared 1 base from V and 13 bases from J, leaving 14 bases between. In the authors' workflow: Estimation of nucleated cell counts relied on the amplification of reference gene primers. Only in-frame clones appear in the TCRdb table, and some are missing; sequencing was by immunoSEQ multiplex PCR. V and J calls and clone size come straight from that table; D and trimming were deduced from the DNA. The top ten hold 4.5% to 7% of the sample, which has 200,000 or so clones, roughly 75% seen once. Material for sequencing was peripheral blood. This rearrangement joins TRBV7-3 to TRBJ2-1; TRBD1 might be the D (5 bases). The TCR originated in a woman in her 70s with acute or convalescent COVID-19. This CDR3 reads CASSLSRRGDQFF. The CDR3 bases are TGTGCCAGCAGCTTAAGCCGAAGGGGCGACCAGTTCTTC.